This TCR beta chain appears in the sequencing data of a study of response to subunit inactivated influenza vaccine. Overall study findings and caveats: The authors offered the suggestion that each seasonal influenza vaccination recruits few new T cells.

One entry per CDR3 protein, called by TCRdb with MiXCR from the RT-PCR reads. The sample lists about 500,000 distinct CDR3 sequences, roughly 7.9% occurring once. This clonotype was detected many times. What it binds is not known. This CDR3 contains 16 residues. Germline CDR1 is SEHNR and CDR2 is FQNEAQ (reference sequence). V trimming: 1 base; J trimming: 5 bases; junction bases outside the gene matches: 5. The V gene is TRBV7-9, the J gene TRBJ2-2, with 9 bases matching TRBD1. The TCR comes from a man between 50 and 69 years old who received an inactivated influenza vaccine. The starting material was PBMCs from blood, obtained approximately 25 months after vaccination. The CDR3 DNA sequence: TGTGCCAGCAGCTTAGGAGACAGGGGGAAGACCGGGGAGCTGTTTTTT. Amino acid sequence: CASSLGDRGKTGELFF.